Reported below is one T cell receptor (beta chain). Its antigen is not known. Since all of the isolated RNA was reverse transcribed, expressed TCRB transcripts were what got sequenced. Here immunoSEQ multiplex PCR was the method, and the copy in TCRdb shows in-frame clones only, minus some. Here the sample spans hundreds of thousands of clones, roughly a sixth being singletons. The sample comes from a study of beta chain features in type 1 diabetes. General study findings and limits: Across patients, naive, central memory and Treg TCRB repertoires exhibited apparently greater similarity than was observed across healthy donors.

CDR3 length: 14 amino acids. V lost 3 bases and J lost 2, with 11 bases in between. Germline V lookup: CDR1 MDHEN, CDR2 SYDVKM. One heparinised draw, averaging roughly 110 mL, was taken per donor. Cells sorted by CD45RO/CCR7/CD25/CD127/CD95/CD27 comprised CD4+ naive, central memory, regulatory and stem cell-like memory cells. This receptor was taken from a woman between 18 and 30 years old in good health. Source material: naive CD4+ T cells from blood. V is TRBV28 and J is TRBJ2-7; a weak D match, TRBD2 (5 bases). CDR3 DNA: TGTGCCAGCAGTTTTTCGGACTTCACCTACGAGCAGTACTTC. Amino acid sequence: CASSFSDFTYEQYF.